The 17 T cell receptor beta chains listed next were all sequenced from one sample in a study of CD8 T cells in ankylosing spondylitis (TCRdb year 2017). Their specific antigens are unknown. Library preparation employed 5' RACE. The listed sequencing device is Illumina HiSeq 2500. TCRdb applied fastp at Q25 and MiXCR to the public reads, then kept only in-frame beta chains. For every CDR3 protein sequence, its rows merge into one entry that carries the most common genes and DNA. Recorded for this sample are under 950,000 distinct CDR3 sequences; around 20% of them occurred a single time. The ten largest clonotypes hold under 20% of the sample. On the study overall, not on this receptor specifically: A TCR beta motif of several highly homologous amino acid variants appeared characteristic of blood from ankylosing spondylitis patients.

The specimen was blood, either unsorted or a sorted T cell fraction (not recorded which). These receptors originate from a male donor with ankylosing spondylitis.

This clonotype was seen more than once but under ten times. The chain carries TRBV5-1 and TRBJ1-2; 10 nucleotides agree with TRBD1. Germline lookup yields CDR1 SGHRS and CDR2 YFSETQ. The CDR3 loop spans 16 amino acids. The trim removed 4 bases at V and 3 bases at J, leaving 9 bases unmatched. CDR3 loop: CASSPTTGGFDYGYTF. DNA of the CDR3: TGCGCCAGCAGCCCGACGACAGGGGGCTTTGACTATGGCTACACCTTC. Drawing the rest from reference TRBV5-1 and TRBJ1-2, the complete variable domain is KAGVTQTPRYLIKTRGQQVTLSCSPISGHRSVSWYQQTPGQGLQFLFEYFSETQRNKGNFPGRFSGRQFSNSRSEMNVSTLELGDSALYLCASSPTTGGFDYGYTFGSGTRLTVV.

This sequence joins TRBV25-1 and TRBJ2-3, with D possibly being TRBD2 (8 bases). V lost 6 bases to trimming and J lost 6 bases, with 19 bases between them. Germline V gives CDR1 MGHDK, CDR2 SYGVNS. The CDR3 consists of 15 residues. The CDR3 spells CASRNGRGRVDTQYF. For the CDR3, the DNA is TGTGCCAGCAGGAACGGGAGGGGGCGCGTGGATACGCAGTATTTT.

The chain has TRBV12-3 or TRBV12-4 and TRBJ2-3; 10 bases agree with TRBD1. Unmatched junction bases numbered 5, after V lost 7 bases and J lost 4 bases. There are 14 residues in the CDR3. The CDR3 coding sequence is TGTGCCAGCAACTCGGACAGGGGGGCAGATACGCAGTATTTT. This gives the protein CASNSDRGADTQYF.

V is TRBV20-1 and J is TRBJ2-5, with TRBD2 identical over 8 bases. The germline gives CDR1 DFQATT, CDR2 SNEGSKA (reference sequence). J was trimmed by 6 bases and V by 0 bases; bases with no gene match: 3. The CDR3 runs 13 residues. Here the CDR3 reads CSAREAGVQTQYF. The CDR3 DNA follows: TGCAGTGCTAGAGAAGCGGGAGTTCAGACCCAGTACTTC.

This clonotype was seen only a few times. The chain is built from TRBV24-1 and TRBJ2-1; TRBD2 aligns across 13 bases. Germline values: CDR1 KGHDR, CDR2 SFDVKD. CDR3 length equals 17 residues. V lost 2 bases, J lost 8 bases, and 8 bases stayed unmatched. CDR3 bases: TGTGCCACCAGTGATTCTCGGACTAGCGGGAGAGCCGATGAGCAGTTCTTC. Protein sequence: CATSDSRTSGRADEQFF.

In this sample, this clonotype turned up many times. The chain combines TRBV29-1 with TRBJ2-7, with D tentatively TRBD2 (5 bases). V lost 6 bases to trimming and J lost 3 bases, with 9 bases between them. The CDR3 is made up of 11 amino acids. From germline, CDR1 is SQVTM and CDR2 ANQGSEA. The CDR3 sequence: CSVPEGYEQYF. CDR3 nucleotide sequence: TGCAGCGTCCCCGAGGGCTACGAGCAGTACTTC.

The V and J genes are TRBV14 and TRBJ1-2; the D is unclear. CDR1 is SGHDN and CDR2 is FVKESK in the germline V gene. The CDR3 has 16 residues. V lost 1 base and J lost 3, with 15 bases in between. CDR3 sequence reads: CASSQVPGVGYYGYTF. The CDR3 coding sequence is TGTGCCAGCAGCCAAGTCCCCGGGGTTGGCTACTATGGCTACACCTTC.

This clonotype was counted many times. The chain carries TRBV6-2 or TRBV6-3 and TRBJ1-2; 7 bases agree with TRBD1. Germline trimming cut 5 bases from V and 4 bases from J; bases unmatched to any gene: 7. Germline V gene data show CDR1 as MNHEY and CDR2 as SVGEGT. This CDR3 has 14 amino acids. The CDR3 sequence: CASSQTGRSYGYTF. CDR3 coding DNA: TGTGCCAGCAGTCAGACAGGGAGGAGCTATGGCTACACCTTC.

At least ten counts were recorded for this clonotype. This CDR3 is CASRVDRAIGRGNTIYF. The CDR3, as DNA: TGTGCCAGCAGGGTGGACAGGGCGATAGGTCGTGGAAACACCATATATTTT. The V call is TRBV12-3 or TRBV12-4, the J call TRBJ1-3, with 8 bases lining up with TRBD1. Trimming cost V 6 bases and J 3 bases; bases outside gene matches: 13. CDR3 size: 17 residues.

The rearrangement links TRBV7-9 to TRBJ2-7; 9 bases agree with TRBD2. V was pared by 6 bases and J by 0 bases, with 3 bases of the junction left unmatched. The V gene's germline CDR1 is SEHNR and CDR2 FQNEAQ (reference sequence). CDR3 size: 14 residues. The DNA for the CDR3 is TGTGCCAGCAGACCAGCGGGGGGCTCCTACGAGCAGTACTTC. Translated, it gives CASRPAGGSYEQYF.

This clonotype has a count of ten or more. The J gene is TRBJ2-2, the V gene TRBV5-1; D unclear. This CDR3 spans 14 amino acids. Trimming shortened V by 5 bases and J by 2 bases, and 10 bases separated the two germline ends. Germline CDR1 and CDR2: SGHRS and YFSETQ. As DNA, the CDR3 is TGCGCCAGCAGTTTCAGCCGAAACACCGGGGAGCTGTTTTTT. Amino acids: CASSFSRNTGELFF.

V and J are TRBV12-3 or TRBV12-4 and TRBJ2-7, with a tentative D call TRBD2 (5 bases). Trimming pared 0 bases from V and 3 bases from J, leaving 12 bases between. The CDR3 length is 15 residues. The CDR3, as DNA: TGTGCCAGCAGTTTAGCGCGAGGGATCAACTACGAGCAGTACTTC. Encoded protein: CASSLARGINYEQYF.

This clonotype was found a few times. The rearrangement uses TRBV5-6 and TRBJ2-5; no firm D call. The CDR3 has 15 residues. Germline V gene data show CDR1 as SGHDT and CDR2 as YYEEEE. V lost 3 bases, J lost 1 base, and 13 bases lay in between. The CDR3 nucleotides read TGTGCCAGCAGCTGGGCCACTAACTTCCAAGAGACCCAGTACTTC. It is translated as CASSWATNFQETQYF.

In its sample, this clonotype was seen a few times. The rearrangement uses TRBV5-1 and TRBJ2-1, with TRBD1 as a possible D gene (6 bases). Trimming shortened V by 0 bases and J by 8 bases, and 12 bases separated the two germline ends. Germline V gene data show CDR1 as SGHRS and CDR2 as YFSETQ. This CDR3 is 14 amino acids long. The CDR3 region has the DNA TGCGCCAGCAGCTTGGACAGGGTCGTCGATGAGCAGTTCTTC. It codes for CASSLDRVVDEQFF.

The chain joins TRBV6-1 to TRBJ2-5; TRBD1 aligns across 9 bases. After removal of 4 bases from V and 7 bases from J, the junction contained 13 bases not matched to a gene. Germline lookup yields CDR1 MNHNS and CDR2 SASEGT. CDR3 length equals 16 residues. As DNA, the CDR3 is TGTGCCAGCAGTGGGACCGGGACAGGGCTTTTCTGGACCCAGTACTTC. The encoded protein is CASSGTGTGLFWTQYF.

The rearrangement links TRBV10-3 to TRBJ1-1; D may be TRBD1 (5 bases). Trimming left V 3 bases short and J 8 bases short, with 13 bases between. The V gene's germline CDR1 is ENHRY and CDR2 SYGVKD. The CDR3 totals 13 residues. The CDR3 protein is CAISDTGHNEAFF. The CDR3 nucleotides are TGTGCCATCAGTGATACCGGACATAACGAAGCTTTCTTT.

The chain links TRBV12-3 or TRBV12-4 to TRBJ1-6; D not certain. The CDR3 consists of 13 residues. V lost 2 bases and J 7 bases, leaving 6 bases between the germline ends. In DNA form, the CDR3 reads TGTGCCAGCAGTTTACAAGCCAATTCACCCCTCCACTTT. Amino acids: CASSLQANSPLHF.